This T cell receptor (beta chain) was sequenced in a study of blood T cell repertoires in COVID-19. Participant-given clinical history determined each cohort assignment. Participants in the exposed group had met a COVID-19 case in the 2 weeks before joining the study. Germline CDR1 is SGHRS and CDR2 is YFSETQ. Trimming removed 3 bases from V and 1 base from J, with 13 bases in between. This CDR3 region has 15 residues. In the original workflow: It was from reference gene primer amplification that nucleated cell counts were estimated. Profiled with immunoSEQ multiplex PCR; TCRdb holds only in-frame clones, not every one. Clonal size and the V and J genes are those of that table, whereas D and trimming came from the DNA. This sample has hundreds of thousands of clones, with roughly 85% found just once.

Sequences were obtained from PBMCs or T cells enriched from blood (not recorded which). The source of this sequence is a woman aged 50 to 60 who had been exposed to COVID-19. The rearrangement joins TRBV5-1 to TRBJ1-1; D is possibly TRBD1 (6 bases). The CDR3 region is CASSYGDTGNTEAFF. CDR3 DNA sequence: TGCGCCAGCAGCTACGGGGACACCGGGAACACTGAAGCTTTCTTT.